The 31 T cell receptor beta chains given below trace back to one sample, sequenced in a study of T cells in Graves' hyperthyroidism and ophthalmopathy. RNA transcripts yielded amplified TCR beta CDR3 regions. The HTBI primer set was used in a first-round RT-PCR of the TCR CDR3. Via MiXCR, TCRdb re-called the multiplex PCR reads, giving one row per CDR3 protein. The sample has 300,000 to 350,000 distinct CDR3 sequences, approximately 22% seen once. The specimen was blood. These receptors were taken from a woman in her fifties or sixties with Graves' hyperthyroidism.

The chain links TRBV4-1 to TRBJ2-3; 10 positions agree with TRBD2. Germline-derived CDR1 and CDR2 are MGHRA and YSYEKL. Germline trimming cut 5 bases from V and 4 bases from J; bases unmatched to any gene: 9. The CDR3 extends over 16 amino acids. Written as DNA, the CDR3 is TGCGCCAGCAGCAGACTTAGCGGGGGGCCCCCAGATACGCAGTATTTT. This sequence encodes CASSRLSGGPPDTQYF.

This chain joins TRBV5-1 and TRBJ2-5; TRBD2 is a possible D gene (5 bases). The CDR3 has 10 amino acids. Trimming shortened V by 7 bases and J by 4 bases, and 5 bases separated the two germline ends. CDR1 and CDR2 (germline): SGHRS, YFSETQ. CDR3 nucleotides: TGCGCCAGCGCGGGAGAGACCCAGTACTTC. It yields the protein CASAGETQYF.

Ten or more counts support this clonotype. The chain recombines TRBV28 with TRBJ1-4; D is possibly TRBD1 (5 bases). V dropped 5 bases and J dropped 8 bases, with 27 bases sitting between them. CDR3 length: 18 residues. CDR1 and CDR2 (germline): MDHEN, SYDVKM. The CDR3 protein is CASSPRSGTLIDREKLFF. CDR3 bases: TGTGCCAGCAGTCCCCGATCCGGGACCTTAATTGATAGGGAAAAACTGTTTTTT.

This clonotype was seen at least ten times. CDR3: CAIRTGQGNINEQFF. In DNA form, the CDR3 reads TGTGCCATCAGGACGGGACAGGGAAATATCAATGAGCAGTTCTTC. The J gene is TRBJ2-1, the V gene TRBV10-3; 9 nucleotides align to TRBD1. This CDR3 has 15 amino acids. CDR1 and CDR2 (germline): ENHRY, SYGVKD. Trimming took 6 bases from V and 6 from J; bases not matched to a gene: 9.

This clonotype was counted between two and nine times. V usage is TRBV5-1 and J usage is TRBJ1-2; D is uncertain. The CDR3 loop spans 13 amino acids. Germline V gene sequence: CDR1 SGHRS, CDR2 YFSETQ. Trimming cost V 2 bases and J 8 bases, with 13 bases left between them. CDR3 DNA sequence: TGCGCCAGCAGCTTTCAGAGGGAGGGAGGCTACACCTTC. Its translation is CASSFQREGGYTF.

A note on this clonotype: One base away lies a much larger clone, so this may be a sequencing read error. The chain links TRBV7-3 to TRBJ2-3; D call uncertain. Trimming took 6 bases from V and 4 from J, leaving 14 bases between them. This CDR3 is built from 14 residues. Germline V lookup: CDR1 SGHTA, CDR2 FQGTGA. The CDR3 loop is CASSPYGTADTQYF. The CDR3 nucleotides are TGTGCCAGCAGTCCATACGGTACCGCAGATACGCAGTATTTT. Full variable domain (outside the CDR3, taken from reference TRBV7-3 and TRBJ2-3): GAGVSQTPSNKVTEKGKYVELRCDPISGHTALYWYRQSLGQGPEFLIYFQGTGAADDSGLPNDRFFAVRPEGSVSTLKIQRTERGDSAVYLCASSPYGTADTQYFGPGTRLTVL.

The rearrangement joins TRBV2 to TRBJ2-2; 8 positions match TRBD2. Germline V CDR1 and CDR2: SNHLY, FYNNEI. The J segment lost 7 bases and the V segment lost 6 bases, leaving 10 bases of the junction unmatched. The CDR3 has 15 amino acids. The CDR3 nucleotides are TGTGCCAGCAGACCGAACAGCGGGGGTGGCGGGGAGCTGTTTTTT. Its protein product is CASRPNSGGGGELFF.

This clonotype was seen repeatedly, ten times or more. The J gene is TRBJ2-1, the V gene TRBV20-1; possibly TRBD1 or TRBD2 for D (10 bases each). Deletions cut 0 bases from V and 9 bases from J, with 30 bases between. The CDR3 extends over 19 amino acids. CDR1 is DFQATT, CDR2 SNEGSKA, per germline (reference sequence). Here the CDR3 reads CSARDPLRSSGRTGGEQFF. The CDR3 DNA is TGCAGTGCTAGAGATCCCCTCCGGAGTAGCGGGAGGACAGGGGGTGAGCAGTTCTTC.

The CDR3 bases are TGCGCCAGCAGCTTATTGGCTAAAGCGGGAGGGCCACATGAGCAGTTCTTC. It encodes CASSLLAKAGGPHEQFF. V is TRBV5-1 and J is TRBJ2-1, with 10 bases lining up with TRBD2. Trimming took 2 bases from V and 8 from J; bases not matched to a gene: 13. CDR3 length equals 17 residues. The germline V gene encodes CDR1 SGHRS and CDR2 YFSETQ. The whole variable domain, remainder taken from reference TRBV5-1 and TRBJ2-1, is KAGVTQTPRYLIKTRGQQVTLSCSPISGHRSVSWYQQTPGQGLQFLFEYFSETQRNKGNFPGRFSGRQFSNSRSEMNVSTLELGDSALYLCASSLLAKAGGPHEQFFGPGTRLTVL.

This clonotype was seen ten or more times. V and J are TRBV2 and TRBJ1-5; TRBD1 might be the D (6 bases). Trimming shortened V by 3 bases and J by 7 bases, and 10 bases separated the two germline ends. The CDR3 length is 13 residues. CDR1 is SNHLY, CDR2 FYNNEI, per germline. This CDR3 reads CASSDSGGQPQHF. The CDR3 DNA reads as TGTGCCAGCAGTGATTCGGGGGGCCAGCCCCAGCATTTT.

This chain joins TRBV5-1 and TRBJ2-6; D is uncertain. Germline CDR1 and CDR2: SGHRS and YFSETQ. Trimming removed 4 bases at V and 2 bases at J, with 10 bases between. This CDR3 is built from 15 residues. The CDR3 loop reads CASSAGSPGANVLTF. In DNA, the CDR3 is TGCGCCAGCAGCGCAGGTAGTCCTGGGGCCAACGTCCTGACTTTC.

This clonotype has a handful of counts. This chain connects TRBV6-1 to TRBJ1-5; 8 bases align to TRBD1. The germline V gene encodes CDR1 MNHNS and CDR2 SASEGT. The CDR3 consists of 14 residues. V gave up 6 bases and J gave up 3 bases; unmatched junction bases: 4. This CDR3 is CASRWDRYNQPQHF. The CDR3 bases are TGTGCCAGCAGGTGGGACAGGTACAATCAGCCCCAGCATTTT.

This rearrangement joins TRBV28 to TRBJ2-2; perhaps TRBD2 as D (7 bases). The V and J ends lost 3 bases and 0 bases respectively, with 14 bases between them. Germline V gene data show CDR1 as MDHEN and CDR2 as SYDVKM. The CDR3 loop spans 17 amino acids. CDR3 sequence: CASSLLRGGANTGELFF. The CDR3 DNA reads TGTGCCAGCAGTTTGTTGAGAGGGGGGGCGAACACCGGGGAGCTGTTTTTT.

The sample holds many counts of this clonotype. The chain employs TRBV30 and TRBJ2-1, with TRBD1 matching 9 bases. The CDR3 length is 12 residues. Trimming took 3 bases from V and 9 from J; bases not matched to a gene: 3. Germline values: CDR1 GTSNPN, CDR2 SVGIG (reference sequence). The CDR3 sequence is CAWRYRGLEQFF. The CDR3 DNA is TGTGCCTGGAGGTACAGGGGGCTTGAGCAGTTCTTC.

Ten or more counts support this clonotype. The chain uses TRBV7-8 and TRBJ2-5, with D perhaps being TRBD1 or TRBD2 (6 bases each). This CDR3 has 14 amino acids. The ends were cut back, 3 bases at V and 5 bases at J, with 13 bases in the middle. The germline V gene encodes CDR1 SGHVS and CDR2 FQNEAQ. In nucleotides, the CDR3 is TGTGCCAGCAGCTTGTTTCGGAGGGGGGAGACCCAGTACTTC. This sequence encodes CASSLFRRGETQYF.

This rearrangement joins TRBV25-1 to TRBJ2-1, with 10 positions matching TRBD2. V lost 2 bases to trimming and J lost 4 bases; unmatched junction nucleotides: 8. Germline V gene sequence: CDR1 MGHDK, CDR2 SYGVNS. This CDR3 spans 17 amino acids. This CDR3 is CASSEPSTSGVYNEQFF. The DNA of the CDR3 is TGTGCCAGCAGTGAACCCTCCACTAGCGGGGTATACAATGAGCAGTTCTTC.

This clonotype has more than one count but fewer than ten. The chain couples TRBV4-2 to TRBJ1-2; TRBD1 might be the D (5 bases). Trimming removed 4 bases at V and 5 bases at J, with 17 bases between. Looked up from germline, CDR1 is LGHNA and CDR2 is YNFKEQ. The CDR3 contains 15 residues. CDR3 sequence (DNA): TGTGCCAGCAGCCGGGGGGACGGGGGGGAATATGGCTACACCTTC. Its translation: CASSRGDGGEYGYTF.

In this sample, this clonotype turned up many times. The V call is TRBV7-6, the J call TRBJ2-2; TRBD2 agrees at 10 bases. Per the germline V gene, CDR1 is SGHVS and CDR2 is FNYEAQ. V was pared by 3 bases and J by 0 bases, with 7 bases of the junction left unmatched. The CDR3 is 18 amino acids. The CDR3 sequence is CASSFSLAGPPNTGELFF. The CDR3 DNA reads TGTGCCAGCAGCTTTTCACTAGCGGGGCCCCCGAACACCGGGGAGCTGTTTTTT.

There are a few counts of this clonotype. V and J are TRBV9 and TRBJ1-6; a possible D gene is TRBD1 (5 bases). This CDR3 has 15 residues. The germline CDR1 and CDR2 sequences are SGDLS and YYNGEE. Trimming stripped 4 bases from V and 4 bases from J, with 12 bases between. CDR3 in DNA: TGTGCCAGCAGCCCACGGGGGTCGTATAATTCACCCCTCCACTTT. Residues: CASSPRGSYNSPLHF.

The CDR3 region has the DNA TGTGCCAGCAGCCAAGGAGCTCCGGCTGGGGCCAACGTCCTGACTTTC. Translation gives CASSQGAPAGANVLTF. The rearrangement uses TRBV3-1 and TRBJ2-6, with D uncertain. The germline gives CDR1 LGHDT, CDR2 YNNKEL (reference sequence). There are 16 residues in the CDR3. The V and J ends lost 1 base and 2 bases respectively, with 9 bases between them.

At least ten counts were recorded for this clonotype. The chain carries TRBV29-1 and TRBJ1-1; 11 bases are a match to TRBD1. After removal of 8 bases from V and 3 bases from J, the junction contained 5 bases not matched to a gene. The germline V gene encodes CDR1 SQVTM and CDR2 ANQGSEA. The CDR3 sequence is 13 residues long. The CDR3 nucleotides are TGCAGCTCGGACAGGGGGCGTGACACTGAAGCTTTCTTT. Amino acid sequence: CSSDRGRDTEAFF. The variable domain in full, completed from reference TRBV29-1 and TRBJ1-1, reads SAVISQKPSRDICQRGTSLTIQCQVDSQVTMMFWYRQQPGQSLTLIATANQGSEATYESGFVIDKFPISRPNLTFSTLTVSNMSPEDSSIYLCSSDRGRDTEAFFGQGTRLTVV.

The chain is built from TRBV6-1 and TRBJ1-5; no reliable D call. V lost 6 bases to trimming and J lost 3 bases, with 9 bases between them. Germline CDR1 reads MNHNS; CDR2 reads SASEGT. This CDR3 has 13 residues. In DNA form, the CDR3 reads TGTGCCAGCAGCCCTAAGAACAATCAGCCCCAGCATTTT. Translated: CASSPKNNQPQHF.

This clonotype has more than one count but fewer than ten. This rearrangement joins TRBV20-1 to TRBJ2-3; D gene ambiguous. Germline lookup yields CDR1 DFQATT and CDR2 SNEGSKA (reference sequence). V was clipped by 3 bases and J by 4 bases, with 5 bases between them. The CDR3 runs 11 residues. CDR3: CSARLADTQYF. The CDR3 bases are TGCAGTGCTAGGCTTGCAGATACGCAGTATTTT.

Many counts were recorded for this clonotype. This chain links TRBV19 with TRBJ2-6; D is ambiguous. The length of the CDR3 is 15 residues. Germline lookup yields CDR1 LNHDA and CDR2 SQIVND (reference sequence). Trimming left V 5 bases short and J 0 bases short, with 8 bases between. The CDR3 DNA sequence: TGTGCCAGTAGTTCTAGGAGCTCTGGGGCCAACGTCCTGACTTTC. As protein: CASSSRSSGANVLTF.

The CDR3 coding sequence is TGTGCCAGCAGACCCAGAGTCGACTATGGCTACACCTTC. This sequence encodes CASRPRVDYGYTF. V gene TRBV27 combines with J gene TRBJ1-2, with D unclear. Germline lookup yields CDR1 MNHEY and CDR2 SMNVEV (reference sequence). The CDR3 is 13 residues long. V lost 6 bases and J 3 bases, leaving 11 bases between the germline ends.

This clonotype was seen more than once but under ten times. The chain recombines TRBV20-1 with TRBJ2-1; 10 positions match TRBD2. The germline V gene has CDR1 DFQATT and CDR2 SNEGSKA (reference sequence). The CDR3 length is 13 residues. Unmatched junction bases numbered 4, after V lost 6 bases and J lost 5 bases. CDR3 DNA sequence: TGCAGTGCACCTAGCGGGGGAAACAATGAGCAGTTCTTC. Amino acids: CSAPSGGNNEQFF.

In this sample, this clonotype turned up many times. The V and J genes are TRBV6-1 and TRBJ1-1; possible D gene TRBD1, 5 bases. V lost 4 bases and J lost 7, with 10 bases in between. Germline assignment: CDR1 MNHNS and CDR2 SASEGT. The CDR3 loop spans 12 amino acids. The CDR3 spells CASSVGTVEAFF. CDR3 nucleotide sequence: TGTGCCAGCAGTGTAGGGACCGTTGAAGCTTTCTTT.

This clonotype was counted between two and nine times. J is TRBJ1-2 and V is TRBV7-9, with 8 bases matching TRBD1. The trim removed 3 bases at V and 7 bases at J, leaving 7 bases unmatched. This CDR3 contains 14 residues. Germline CDR1 and CDR2: SEHNR and FQNEAQ (reference sequence). The CDR3 coding sequence is TGTGCCAGCAGCTTTGGCCAGGGGGCAACTGGCTACACCTTC. This gives the protein CASSFGQGATGYTF.

This clonotype was counted ten times or more. The chain is built from TRBV20-1 and TRBJ1-5; 10 nucleotides line up with TRBD1. Germline V gene lookup returns CDR1 DFQATT and CDR2 SNEGSKA (reference sequence). The CDR3 totals 16 residues. V lost 6 bases to trimming and J lost 4 bases; unmatched junction nucleotides: 12. CDR3 in amino acids: CSALDPTGQGNQPQHF. The CDR3, as DNA: TGCAGTGCCCTCGATCCCACGGGACAGGGGAATCAGCCCCAGCATTTT.

This clonotype was recorded a few times. This chain joins TRBV6-5 and TRBJ1-6, with a possible D match to TRBD1 (5 bases). The CDR3 sequence is 15 residues long. Trimming pared 3 bases from V and 6 bases from J, leaving 12 bases between. Germline CDR1 MNHEY, CDR2 SVGAGI. For the CDR3, the DNA is TGTGCCAGCAGTTATTTTGGGGCCCCTAATTCACCCCTCCACTTT. Its translation: CASSYFGAPNSPLHF.

In this sample, this clonotype turned up a few times. The chain's CDR3 is CASSIGAGTRTEAFF. In DNA, the CDR3 is TGTGCCAGTAGTATAGGGGCAGGAACGAGGACTGAAGCTTTCTTT. The rearrangement links TRBV19 to TRBJ1-1; D uncertain. Per the germline V gene, CDR1 is LNHDA and CDR2 is SQIVND (reference sequence). This CDR3 has 15 residues. The V end lost 1 base, the J end lost 5 bases, and 14 bases lay between the germline ends.